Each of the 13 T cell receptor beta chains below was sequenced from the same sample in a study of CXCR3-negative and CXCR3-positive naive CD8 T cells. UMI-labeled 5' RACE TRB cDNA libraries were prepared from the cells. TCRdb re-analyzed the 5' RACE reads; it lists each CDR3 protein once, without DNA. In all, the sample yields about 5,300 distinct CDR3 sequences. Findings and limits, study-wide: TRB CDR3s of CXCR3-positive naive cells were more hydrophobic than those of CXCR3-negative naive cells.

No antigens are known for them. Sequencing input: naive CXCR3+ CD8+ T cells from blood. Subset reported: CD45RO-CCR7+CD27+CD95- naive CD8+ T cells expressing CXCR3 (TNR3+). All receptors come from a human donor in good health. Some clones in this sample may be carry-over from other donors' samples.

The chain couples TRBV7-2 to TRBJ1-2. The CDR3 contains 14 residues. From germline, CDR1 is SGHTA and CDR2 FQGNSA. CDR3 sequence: CASSRMGGGYGYTF. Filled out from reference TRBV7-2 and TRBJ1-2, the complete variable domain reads GAGVSQSPSNKVTEKGKDVELRCDPISGHTALYWYRQSLGQGLEFLIYFQGNSAPDKSGLPSDRFSAERTGGSVSTLTIQRTQQEDSAVYLCASSRMGGGYGYTFGSGTRLTVV.

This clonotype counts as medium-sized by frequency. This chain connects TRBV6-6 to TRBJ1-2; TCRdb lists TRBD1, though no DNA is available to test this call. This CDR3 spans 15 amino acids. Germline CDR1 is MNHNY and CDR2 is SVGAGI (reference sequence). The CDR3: CASSYPDRDGYGYTF.

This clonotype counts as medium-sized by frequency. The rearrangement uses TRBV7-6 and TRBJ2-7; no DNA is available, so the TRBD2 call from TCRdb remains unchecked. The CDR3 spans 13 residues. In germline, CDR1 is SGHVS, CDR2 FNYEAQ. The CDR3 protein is CASSLTAGNEQYF.

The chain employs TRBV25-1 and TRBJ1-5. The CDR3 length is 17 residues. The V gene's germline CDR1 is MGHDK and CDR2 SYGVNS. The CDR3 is CASSEYYEGRNNQPQHF.

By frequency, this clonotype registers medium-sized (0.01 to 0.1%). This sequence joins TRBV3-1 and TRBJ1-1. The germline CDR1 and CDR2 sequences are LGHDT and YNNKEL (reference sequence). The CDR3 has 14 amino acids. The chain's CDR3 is CASSPVGMNTEAFF.

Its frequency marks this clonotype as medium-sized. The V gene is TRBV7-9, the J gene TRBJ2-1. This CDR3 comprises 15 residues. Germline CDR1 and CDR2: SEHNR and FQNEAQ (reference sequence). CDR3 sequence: CASSHTESSYNEQFF.

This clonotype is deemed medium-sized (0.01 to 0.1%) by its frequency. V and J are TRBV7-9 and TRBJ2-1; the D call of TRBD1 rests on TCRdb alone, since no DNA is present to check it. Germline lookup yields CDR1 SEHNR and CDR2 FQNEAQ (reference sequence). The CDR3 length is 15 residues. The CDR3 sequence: CASSPGTGGTHEQFF.

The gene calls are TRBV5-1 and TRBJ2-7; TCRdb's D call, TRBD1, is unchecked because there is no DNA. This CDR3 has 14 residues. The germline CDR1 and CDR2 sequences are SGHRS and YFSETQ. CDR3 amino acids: CASRDTGTYNEQYF. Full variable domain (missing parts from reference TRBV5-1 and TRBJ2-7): KAGVTQTPRYLIKTRGQQVTLSCSPISGHRSVSWYQQTPGQGLQFLFEYFSETQRNKGNFPGRFSGRQFSNSRSEMNVSTLELGDSALYLCASRDTGTYNEQYFGPGTRLTVT.

CDR3 residues: CSVEVGTATYTF. The chain couples TRBV29-1 to TRBJ1-2; the TRBD1 assignment by TCRdb is unverifiable without DNA. CDR3 length equals 12 residues. The germline CDR1 and CDR2 sequences are SQVTM and ANQGSEA.

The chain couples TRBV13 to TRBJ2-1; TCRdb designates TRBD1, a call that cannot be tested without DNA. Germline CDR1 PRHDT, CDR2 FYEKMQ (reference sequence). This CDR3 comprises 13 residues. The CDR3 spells CASSSTGINEQFF. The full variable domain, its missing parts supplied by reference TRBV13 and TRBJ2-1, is AAGVIQSPRHLIKEKRETATLKCYPIPRHDTVYWYQQGPGQDPQFLISFYEKMQSDKGSIPDRFSAQQFSDYHSELNMSSLELGDSALYFCASSSTGINEQFFGPGTRLTVL.

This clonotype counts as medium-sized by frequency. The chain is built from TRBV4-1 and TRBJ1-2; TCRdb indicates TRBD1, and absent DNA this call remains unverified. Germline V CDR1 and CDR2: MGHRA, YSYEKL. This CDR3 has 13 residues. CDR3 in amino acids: CASTPTGDYGYTF.

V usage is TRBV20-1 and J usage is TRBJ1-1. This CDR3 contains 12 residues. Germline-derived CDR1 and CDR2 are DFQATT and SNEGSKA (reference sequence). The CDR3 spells CSAREGRDEAFF.

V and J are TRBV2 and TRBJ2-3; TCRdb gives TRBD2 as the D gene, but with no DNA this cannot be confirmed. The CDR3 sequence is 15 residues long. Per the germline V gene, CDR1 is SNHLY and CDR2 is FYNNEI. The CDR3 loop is CASSLVAGGPNTQYF.